The rows below give T cell receptor beta chains drawn from one sample of a study of blood T cell repertoires in COVID-19. The data were produced by immunoSEQ multiplex PCR, yet TCRdb's version contains in-frame clones alone and is incomplete. The sample carries 150,000 or so clones, 85% to 90% recorded once. Sample: peripheral blood. The receptors originated from a woman in her thirties or forties with acute or convalescent COVID-19. Both conserved end residues are part of each CDR3. The order of the fields is D gene, J gene, clone size, V gene, CDR3 length, CDR3 DNA, CDR3 protein. The D gene is left open where the match is weak. Size is omitted from some rows. Given values are once, few, many or a class for expanded clones.

-,TRBJ2-6,-,TRBV27,20,TGTGCCAGCAGTTTATTTTTTCAAACTCATAACAGGGCTGGGGCCAACGTCCTGACTTTC,CASSLFFQTHNRAGANVLTF
TRBD2,TRBJ2-3,once,TRBV7-9,16,TGTGCCAGCAGTTTGACTAGCGGGAGGGCTACAGATACGCAGTATTTT,CASSLTSGRATDTQYF
TRBD2,TRBJ2-1,-,TRBV6-1,17,TGTGCCAGCAGTGTACAGACTAGCGGGCTTGTATTTTCGCGGCAGTTCTTC,CASSVQTSGLVFSRQFF
TRBD1,TRBJ2-1,-,TRBV28,16,TGTGCCAGCAGTTCCCCGCTCGGGACAGCAGTGGGAGAGCAGTTCTTC,CASSSPLGTAVGEQFF
TRBD1,TRBJ2-7,-,TRBV28,17,TGTGCCAGCAGTTTTTACCCAAATTGGACAGGGGGCTACGAGCAGTACTTC,CASSFYPNWTGGYEQYF
-,TRBJ1-2,once,TRBV7-6,17,TGTGCCAGCAGCCCCCGTGGGAGAGAACTAGAGGGCTATGGCTACACCTTC,CASSPRGRELEGYGYTF
-,TRBJ2-2,-,TRBV18,14,TGTGCCAGCTCACCACGGGCAGTGGCCGGGGAGCTGTTTTTT,CASSPRAVAGELFF
-,TRBJ1-3,-,TRBV29-1,15,TGCAGCGTTGAAGGCCAGGGAATCCCGGGAAACACCATATATTTT,CSVEGQGIPGNTIYF
-,TRBJ1-2,-,TRBV6-5,14,TGTGCCAGCAGTTACTCCGACAGCCACTATGGCTACACCTTC,CASSYSDSHYGYTF
TRBD1,TRBJ1-4,-,TRBV6-4,15,TGTGCCAGCAGTGACCGGGACAGGGACTATGAAAAACTGTTTTTT,CASSDRDRDYEKLFF
TRBD1,TRBJ1-5,few,TRBV6-5,15,TGTGCCAGCAGGGGGGACAGGGGGAGCAATCAGCCCCAGCATTTT,CASRGDRGSNQPQHF
-,TRBJ2-1,-,TRBV18,13,TGTGCCAGCTCACCCGGGTCCTACAATGAGCAGTTCTTC,CASSPGSYNEQFF
TRBD1,TRBJ1-4,-,TRBV5-1,14,TGCGCCAGCCGCCCGGGACAGGGTAGCGAAAAACTGTTTTTT,CASRPGQGSEKLFF
TRBD2,TRBJ2-3,-,TRBV5-1,12,TGCGCCAGCAGCTTGGGGGAGGGTACGCAGTATTTT,CASSLGEGTQYF
TRBD1,TRBJ1-1,once,TRBV2,15,TGTGCCAGCAGCGAAATTACAGGGGGTAACACTGAAGCTTTCTTT,CASSEITGGNTEAFF
TRBD1,TRBJ2-3,-,TRBV4-2,15,TGTGCCAGCAGCCTAAGGGGACAGAGCACAGATACGCAGTATTTT,CASSLRGQSTDTQYF
-,TRBJ1-5,-,TRBV4-1,15,TGCGCCAGCAGCCAAGGGGGAGCGGTCAATCAGCCCCAGCATTTT,CASSQGGAVNQPQHF
TRBD1,TRBJ1-6,few,TRBV6-5,16,TGTGCCAGCAGATACAACGACAGGGGTAATAATTCACCCCTCCACTTT,CASRYNDRGNNSPLHF
TRBD1,TRBJ1-5,-,TRBV9,14,TGTGCCAGCAGCGACGACAGGGAAGATCAGCCCCAGCATTTT,CASSDDREDQPQHF
TRBD2,TRBJ2-7,-,TRBV27,13,TGTGCCAGCAGTTTACGAGCGGGAGGCGAGCAGTACTTC,CASSLRAGGEQYF
-,TRBJ2-7,-,TRBV3-1/TRBV3-2,14,TGTGCCAGCAGCCAAGTGGCACAGACCTACGAGCAGTACTTC,CASSQVAQTYEQYF
TRBD1,TRBJ1-1,-,TRBV10-3,13,TGTGCCATCCAGGGGGAAGGAAACACTGAAGCTTTCTTT,CAIQGEGNTEAFF
-,TRBJ2-1,-,TRBV19,14,TGTGCCAGTAGAGAGCGTGGGAGCCACAATGAGCAGTTCTTC,CASRERGSHNEQFF
-,TRBJ1-4,-,TRBV28,12,TGTGCCAGCAGTTTAGGGGGGGAAAAACTGTTTTTT,CASSLGGEKLFF
-,TRBJ1-3,-,TRBV12-3/TRBV12-4,13,TGTGCCAGCAGTTTGGGGCGGGGAATGATCATATATTTT,CASSLGRGMIIYF
TRBD1,TRBJ2-5,-,TRBV9,15,TGTGCCAGCACCATAACAGGGGGGCAGGGGGAGACCCAGTACTTC,CASTITGGQGETQYF
TRBD1,TRBJ1-2,once,TRBV19,13,TGTGCCAGTAGTATTACAGGGGGCTATGGCTACACCTTC,CASSITGGYGYTF
TRBD2,TRBJ2-1,-,TRBV2,14,TGTGCCAGCAGTGGCGCGGGGGGGGACAATGAGCAGTTCTTC,CASSGAGGDNEQFF
-,TRBJ1-2,-,TRBV4-2,15,TGTGCCAGCAGCCAAGAATCGGGGACATTCTTGGGCTACACCTTC,CASSQESGTFLGYTF
-,TRBJ1-2,-,TRBV3-1/TRBV3-2,15,TGTGCCAGCAGCCAAGAATTAATTAGGGGTGATGGCTACACCTTC,CASSQELIRGDGYTF
-,TRBJ1-4,-,TRBV5-1,14,TGCGCCAGCAGCTTGGCTGGTCCGGGGGAAAAACTGTTTTTT,CASSLAGPGEKLFF
-,TRBJ2-1,once,TRBV29-1,13,TGCAGCGTTGCCCCCCCAGAGTGGAGTGAGCAGTTCTTC,CSVAPPEWSEQFF
TRBD1,TRBJ2-7,-,TRBV7-2,14,TGTGCCAGCCGAAAGGGACAGAGCTCCTACGAGCAGTACTTC,CASRKGQSSYEQYF
TRBD2,TRBJ2-1,-,TRBV13,16,TGTGCCAGCAGCTTAGATAGAACTAGCGGGGACAATGAGCAGTTCTTC,CASSLDRTSGDNEQFF
-,TRBJ2-3,-,TRBV10-1,15,TGCGCCAGCAGTGAGTCCGCGGGGGCCACAGATACGCAGTATTTT,CASSESAGATDTQYF
-,TRBJ1-6,-,TRBV11-2,14,TGTGCCAGCAGCTTAGGACAGGATAATTCACCCCTCCACTTT,CASSLGQDNSPLHF
TRBD2,TRBJ2-1,-,TRBV5-4,16,TGTGCCAGCAGCTTAGGGACTAGCGGATCCTACAATGAGCAGTTCTTC,CASSLGTSGSYNEQFF
TRBD2,TRBJ2-7,-,TRBV5-5,16,TGTGCCAGCAGGATCGGGACTAGCGGTAACTCCTACGAGCAGTACTTC,CASRIGTSGNSYEQYF
-,TRBJ2-7,-,TRBV11-3,14,TGTGCCAGCAGCTTGATCCAGGGGGGCTACGAGCAGTACTTC,CASSLIQGGYEQYF
TRBD1,TRBJ1-2,-,TRBV12-5,16,TGTGCTAGTGGTTTGGTAGGGACAGGGCTTTACTATGGCTACACCTTC,CASGLVGTGLYYGYTF
TRBD1,TRBJ1-5,-,TRBV4-2,19,TGTGCCAGCAGCCAACCAGGACAGGGCATCGGGTTATCGGGGCAGCCCCAGCATTTT,CASSQPGQGIGLSGQPQHF
-,TRBJ1-5,-,TRBV10-1,14,TGCGCCAAGGGGCGATTTAATAGCAATCAGCCCCAGCATTTT,CAKGRFNSNQPQHF
TRBD2,TRBJ2-1,-,TRBV7-2,18,TGTGCCAGCAACCTTATATCTTATGGACTAGCGGGAGGAAATGAGCAGTTCTTC,CASNLISYGLAGGNEQFF
TRBD1,TRBJ1-1,-,TRBV2,14,TGTGCCAGCGTAAACAGGGGGGTGAACACTGAAGCTTTCTTT,CASVNRGVNTEAFF
-,TRBJ2-2,-,TRBV4-1,15,TGCGCCAGCAGCCCCGGGTCCTTGAACACCGGGGAGCTGTTTTTT,CASSPGSLNTGELFF
-,TRBJ1-1,-,TRBV5-1,19,TGCGCCAGCAGCCCATTTCCCAGGGTTCCCATAACAATGAACACTGAAGCTTTCTTT,CASSPFPRVPITMNTEAFF
-,TRBJ2-7,-,TRBV6-5,15,TGTGCCAGCAGTTACTCTCGTCTAGCGTCGGGTGAGCAGTACTTC,CASSYSRLASGEQYF